This passage covers 18 T cell receptor beta chains from one sample sequenced in a study of shared clonotypes between healthy human individuals. Data came from immunoSEQ multiplex PCR; TCRdb stores just in-frame clones and leaves some out. The repertoire has some 800,000 clones, 85% to 95% of them found once; the top ten carry 24%. Terminally differentiated effector memory CD45RA+ cells were left out of the naive CD8 fraction, which was CD45RO-negative and positively selected for CCR7. Sequencing used naive CD8+ T cells sorted from blood. The receptors come from a man aged 30 to 45 in good health.

The chain carries TRBV2 and TRBJ1-5; 8 bases agree with TRBD1. With 4 bases clipped from V and 1 base from J, the junction kept 15 bases outside the gene matches. Germline CDR1 SNHLY, CDR2 FYNNEI. The CDR3 is 19 amino acids. CDR3 sequence reads: CASSVRRDRTHSSNQPQHF. CDR3 sequence (DNA): TGTGCCAGCAGTGTACGCCGGGACAGGACTCACTCCAGCAATCAGCCCCAGCATTTT.

Only one count was recorded for this clone. This sequence joins TRBV7-3 and TRBJ2-1; D is unresolved. Trimming stripped 4 bases from V and 5 bases from J, with 9 bases between. This CDR3 spans 13 amino acids. CDR1 is SGHTA, CDR2 FQGTGA, per germline. CDR3 region: CASSSPEDNEQFF. CDR3 nucleotides: TGTGCCAGCAGCTCTCCGGAAGACAATGAGCAGTTCTTC.

The chain is built from TRBV11-2 and TRBJ1-3; D is unclear. The V and J ends lost 2 bases and 4 bases respectively, with 6 bases between them. The CDR3 runs to 13 residues. Germline loops: CDR1 SGHAT, CDR2 FQNNGV. This CDR3 is CASSLLHGNTIYF. The CDR3 nucleotides are TGTGCCAGCAGCTTATTACACGGAAACACCATATATTTT.

V and J are TRBV11-2 and TRBJ2-7, with D possibly TRBD1 on 5 matching bases. The CDR3 contains 14 residues. The germline V gene encodes CDR1 SGHAT and CDR2 FQNNGV. The V and J ends lost 6 bases and 3 bases respectively, with 15 bases between them. CDR3 sequence reads: CASRTDQELYEQYF. As DNA, the CDR3 is TGTGCCAGCAGGACAGACCAGGAGCTCTACGAGCAGTACTTC. The full variable domain, rest sourced from reference TRBV11-2 and TRBJ2-7, is EAGVAQSPRYKIIEKRQSVAFWCNPISGHATLYWYQQILGQGPKLLIQFQNNGVVDDSQLPKDRFSAERLKGVDSTLKIQPAKLEDSAVYLCASRTDQELYEQYFGPGTRLTVT.

The chain is built from TRBV4-1 and TRBJ2-7; D gene unclear. V was clipped by 6 bases and J by 4 bases, with 13 bases between them. This CDR3 contains 13 residues. CDR1 MGHRA and CDR2 YSYEKL come from the germline V gene. CDR3 sequence reads: CASSHTPSYEQYF. Written as DNA, the CDR3 is TGCGCCAGCAGTCATACACCGAGTTACGAGCAGTACTTC.

The chain carries TRBV18 and TRBJ1-5; D is perhaps TRBD1 (5 bases). V shed 2 bases and J shed 7 bases, with 12 bases lying between them. Looked up from germline, CDR1 is KGHSH and CDR2 is LQKENI. CDR3 length equals 14 residues. The CDR3: CASSPGQGPQPQHF. The CDR3 DNA follows: TGTGCCAGCTCACCAGGCCAGGGCCCCCAGCCCCAGCATTTT.

The chain couples TRBV7-3 to TRBJ2-1; 10 nucleotides match TRBD2. This CDR3 is 18 amino acids long. Germline V gives CDR1 SGHTA, CDR2 FQGTGA. Losses at the gene ends were 4 bases for V and 3 bases for J; bases not matched to a gene: 12. As DNA, the CDR3 is TGTGCCAGCAGCTCCGGCCCTAGCGGGAGATATTTCTACAATGAGCAGTTCTTC. It yields the protein CASSSGPSGRYFYNEQFF.

In its sample, this clone was seen a few times. This CDR3 is CASSLATGLGEKLFF. For the CDR3, the DNA is TGTGCCAGCAGCCTCGCGACAGGGCTGGGTGAAAAACTGTTTTTT. The chain joins TRBV6-5 to TRBJ1-4, with TRBD1 matching over 7 bases. Germline CDR1 and CDR2: MNHEY and SVGAGI. The CDR3 has 15 amino acids. V dropped 6 bases and J dropped 7; count of bases not matched to a gene: 11.

CDR3 nucleotide sequence: TGTGCCAGCAGCCAACCGGCTAGCGGGAGCTCCTACAATGAGCAGTTCTTC. Protein sequence: CASSQPASGSSYNEQFF. The V gene is TRBV7-3, the J gene TRBJ2-1; 10 bases agree with TRBD2. Germline V gives CDR1 SGHTA, CDR2 FQGTGA. V lost 5 bases and J lost 0; bases outside the gene matches: 7. There are 17 residues in the CDR3.

Worth noting for this clone: The same CDR3 arises from other DNA sequences in this sample as well. This chain connects TRBV4-1 to TRBJ2-7, with no clear D. Trimming pared 1 base from V and 1 base from J, leaving 5 bases between. The germline V gene encodes CDR1 MGHRA and CDR2 YSYEKL. CDR3 length equals 13 residues. DNA of the CDR3: TGCGCCAGCAGCCAAGGACCTTCCTACGAGCAGTACTTC. Its translation: CASSQGPSYEQYF.

The chain uses TRBV7-9 and TRBJ1-1; D is perhaps TRBD1 (5 bases). Germline CDR1 SEHNR, CDR2 FQNEAQ (reference sequence). The ends were cut back, 7 bases at V and 7 bases at J, with 10 bases in the middle. This CDR3 is 11 amino acids long. CDR3 amino acids: CASIRGLEAFF. The CDR3 coding sequence is TGTGCCAGCATAAGGGGTCTTGAAGCTTTCTTT.

The J gene is TRBJ2-1, the V gene TRBV11-2, with no clear D. The CDR3 covers 18 residues. V lost 4 bases to trimming and J lost 0 bases, with 19 bases between them. Germline lookup yields CDR1 SGHAT and CDR2 FQNNGV. The CDR3 loop is CASSSTLVPSYSYNEQFF. CDR3 nucleotides: TGTGCCAGCAGCTCTACTCTTGTTCCTAGTTACTCCTACAATGAGCAGTTCTTC. The variable domain in full, with the rest retrieved from reference TRBV11-2 and TRBJ2-1, is EAGVAQSPRYKIIEKRQSVAFWCNPISGHATLYWYQQILGQGPKLLIQFQNNGVVDDSQLPKDRFSAERLKGVDSTLKIQPAKLEDSAVYLCASSSTLVPSYSYNEQFFGPGTRLTVL.

The chain employs TRBV7-9 and TRBJ2-3; D gene unclear. This CDR3 comprises 11 residues. Germline values: CDR1 SEHNR, CDR2 FQNEAQ (reference sequence). The CDR3 DNA follows: TGTGCAGGCAACGAAGGGAATACGCAGTATTTT. Translating gives CAGNEGNTQYF.

This chain connects TRBV30 to TRBJ2-1; a weak D match, TRBD1 (5 bases). This CDR3 is built from 14 residues. Germline values: CDR1 GTSNPN, CDR2 SVGIG (reference sequence). Deletions cut 1 base from V and 4 bases from J, with 11 bases between. Here the CDR3 DNA reads TGTGCCTGGAGTGAAGGGGCCGTATACAATGAGCAGTTCTTC. Protein sequence: CAWSEGAVYNEQFF.

This chain joins TRBV6-5 and TRBJ2-7, with D perhaps being TRBD1 or TRBD2 (5 bases each). Germline-derived CDR1 and CDR2 are MNHEY and SVGAGI. V lost 8 bases, J lost 3 bases, and 8 bases lay in between. The CDR3 has 11 amino acids. CDR3 residues: CASGGIYEQYF. The CDR3 coding sequence is TGTGCCAGCGGGGGAATCTACGAGCAGTACTTC.

The chain is built from TRBV29-1 and TRBJ2-1, with 7 bases that match TRBD2. V shed 1 base, J shed 1 base, and the junction held 7 bases outside the gene matches. The CDR3 contains 16 residues. CDR1 SQVTM and CDR2 ANQGSEA come from the germline V gene. The CDR3 region is CSVEAYGGKSYNEQFF. Here the CDR3 DNA reads TGCAGCGTTGAAGCCTACGGGGGGAAATCCTACAATGAGCAGTTCTTC.

CDR3 region: CASSLSGRGDNEQFF. The CDR3 nucleotides read TGTGCCAGCAGTTTGAGCGGGAGAGGGGACAATGAGCAGTTCTTC. The chain recombines TRBV6-5 with TRBJ2-1, with 8 bases identical to TRBD2. Germline V gives CDR1 MNHEY, CDR2 SVGAGI. The CDR3 sequence is 15 residues long. The V segment lost 4 bases and the J segment 5 bases; nucleotides outside the gene matches: 7.

The V gene is TRBV5-3, the J gene TRBJ1-4; perhaps TRBD1 as D (5 bases). TRBV5-3 is labeled an ORF, and its function is uncertain. The CDR3 is 14 residues long. The V end lost 5 bases, the J end lost 2 bases, and 10 bases lay between the germline ends. In DNA, the CDR3 is TGTGCCAGAAGTGTGGACATGACTAATGAAAAACTGTTTTTT. Translated: CARSVDMTNEKLFF.